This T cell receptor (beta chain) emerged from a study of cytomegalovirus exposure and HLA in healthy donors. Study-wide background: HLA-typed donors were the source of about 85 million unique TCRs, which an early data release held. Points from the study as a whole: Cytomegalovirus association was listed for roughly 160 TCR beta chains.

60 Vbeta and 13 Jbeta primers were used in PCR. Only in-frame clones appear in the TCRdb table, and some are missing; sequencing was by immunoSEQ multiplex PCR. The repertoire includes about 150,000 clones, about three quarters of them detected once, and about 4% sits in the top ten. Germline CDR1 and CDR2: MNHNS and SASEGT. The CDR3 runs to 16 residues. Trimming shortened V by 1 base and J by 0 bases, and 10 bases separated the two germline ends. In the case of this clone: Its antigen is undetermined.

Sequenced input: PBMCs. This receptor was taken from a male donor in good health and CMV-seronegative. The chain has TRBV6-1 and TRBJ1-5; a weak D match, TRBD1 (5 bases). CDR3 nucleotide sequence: TGTGCCAGCAGTGAAGAGACAGCTTATAGCAATCAGCCCCAGCATTTT. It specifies CASSEETAYSNQPQHF.